One sample yielded the 8 T cell receptor beta chains listed below, sequenced in a study of human versus mouse CDR3 diversity and MHC coevolution (dated by TCRdb to about 2017). The library came from the immunoSEQ multiplex PCR assay. TCRdb mirrors the immuneACCESS table, restricted to in-frame sequences. Some clones are absent from its copies; in checked studies, under half trace to an unresolved V gene, and the reason for the others is unknown. The sample table lists more than 60,000 clones, 85% to 95% of them with a count of one. The ten largest clones represent about 0.15% of the sample. Sequencing was carried out using naive CD4+ T cells from blood. The cell subset or site label corresponds to: CD45RO-negative CD62L-positive naive CD4 T cells. The origin of the receptors is a person between 25 and 75 years old in good health.

The chain couples TRBV4-1 to TRBJ2-5; D possibly corresponds to TRBD2 (6 bases). Germline loops: CDR1 MGHRA, CDR2 YSYEKL. V lost 0 bases and J 5 bases, leaving 13 bases between the germline ends. The CDR3 is 15 amino acids. The CDR3 DNA sequence: TGCGCCAGCAGCCAAGATCAGGCTAGCGAGGAGACCCAGTACTTC. Protein product: CASSQDQASEETQYF.

The CDR3 DNA is TGTGCCATCAATCAGGCGAGCTCCTACGAGCAGTACTTC. Its translation: CAINQASSYEQYF. This chain joins TRBV10-3 and TRBJ2-7; D gene uncertain. V was pared by 7 bases and J by 0 bases, with 10 bases between. CDR1 is ENHRY, CDR2 SYGVKD, per germline. This CDR3 has 13 residues.

This chain links TRBV30 with TRBJ2-3; TRBD2 might be the D (6 bases). The CDR3 totals 15 residues. V was trimmed by 5 bases and J by 3 bases, leaving 18 bases between them. The V gene's germline CDR1 is GTSNPN and CDR2 SVGIG (reference sequence). The CDR3 nucleotides are TGTGCCTGGGCAGAAACTATCCGGGGGACAGATACGCAGTATTTT. Encoded protein: CAWAETIRGTDTQYF.

The chain carries TRBV12-5 and TRBJ2-1; 8 positions agree with TRBD1. Germline V gives CDR1 LGHNT, CDR2 FRNRAP. The CDR3 consists of 19 residues. The V segment lost 2 bases and the J segment 9 bases; nucleotides outside the gene matches: 21. CDR3 amino acids: CASGLRLENRGQGLGEQFF. As DNA, the CDR3 is TGTGCTAGTGGTTTGAGGTTAGAGAACCGAGGACAGGGTCTCGGTGAGCAGTTCTTC.

The J gene is TRBJ2-2, the V gene TRBV6-5; D might be TRBD1 (6 bases). The germline gives CDR1 MNHEY, CDR2 SVGAGI. The CDR3 has 11 residues. V lost 11 bases to trimming and J lost 5 bases, with 9 bases between them. The CDR3 DNA follows: TGTGCCGCAGGACAGACCGGGGAGCTGTTTTTT. As protein: CAAGQTGELFF.

J is TRBJ2-1 and V is TRBV25-1; 8 nucleotides align to TRBD2. CDR3 length: 15 residues. Trimming at V came to 1 base and at J to 8 bases, leaving 7 bases not matched to a gene. Germline CDR1 MGHDK, CDR2 SYGVNS. The CDR3, as DNA: TGTGCCAGCAGTGAATCCGGGACTAGGGGCGATGAGCAGTTCTTC. As protein: CASSESGTRGDEQFF.

The chain recombines TRBV15 with TRBJ2-5, with 9 nucleotides matching TRBD2. Germline CDR1 and CDR2: LNHNV and YYDKDF (reference sequence). V trimming: 3 bases; J trimming: 11 bases; junction bases outside the gene matches: 16. The CDR3 spans 16 residues. In DNA, the CDR3 is TGTGCCACCAGCAGGGGCATAGCGGGAGCGCTGAAAGAGCAGTACTTC. Translated, it gives CATSRGIAGALKEQYF. The full variable domain, with the rest looked up from reference TRBV15 and TRBJ2-5, is DAMVIQNPRYQVTQFGKPVTLSCSQTLNHNVMYWYQQKSSQAPKLLFHYYDKDFNNEADTPDNFQSRRPNTSFCFLDIRSPGLGDTAMYLCATSRGIAGALKEQYFGPGTRLLVL.

The chain is built from TRBV7-3 and TRBJ2-7, with TRBD1 as a possible D gene (6 bases). The CDR3 has 13 amino acids. The germline gives CDR1 SGHTA, CDR2 FQGTGA. Trimming took 6 bases from V and 3 from J, leaving 12 bases between them. The DNA of the CDR3 is TGTGCCAGCAGTCCACCGGACAGCTACGAGCAGTACTTC. Translation: CASSPPDSYEQYF.